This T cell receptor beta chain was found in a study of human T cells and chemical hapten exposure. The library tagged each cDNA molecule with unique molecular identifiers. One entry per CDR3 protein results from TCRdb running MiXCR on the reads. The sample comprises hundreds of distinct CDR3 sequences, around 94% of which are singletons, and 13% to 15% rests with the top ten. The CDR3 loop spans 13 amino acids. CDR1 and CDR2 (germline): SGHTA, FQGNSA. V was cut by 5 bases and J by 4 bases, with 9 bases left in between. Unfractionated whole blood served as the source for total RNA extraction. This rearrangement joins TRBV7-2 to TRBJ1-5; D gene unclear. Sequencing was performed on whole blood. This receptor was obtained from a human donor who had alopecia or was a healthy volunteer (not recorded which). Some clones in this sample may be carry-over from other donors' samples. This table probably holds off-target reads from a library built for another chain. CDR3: CASSQEQNQPQHF. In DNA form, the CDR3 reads TGTGCCAGCAGCCAGGAGCAGAATCAGCCCCAGCATTTT.